The 4 T cell receptor beta chains given below trace back to one sample, sequenced in a study of blood T cell repertoires in COVID-19. Generated by immunoSEQ multiplex PCR, the TCRdb table keeps only in-frame clones and is missing some. Among over 200,000 clones listed, around 90% were seen once. Sequencing used peripheral blood. The receptors were sampled from a woman in her thirties or forties who had recovered from COVID-19.

The CDR3 is CASSIRLGLAGGIDNEQFF. CDR3 nucleotide sequence: TGTGCCAGTAGTATTCGGTTGGGACTAGCGGGAGGGATAGACAATGAGCAGTTCTTC. This chain links TRBV19 with TRBJ2-1; TRBD2 matches 16 bases. Germline trimming cut 3 bases from V and 5 bases from J; bases unmatched to any gene: 10. CDR1 is LNHDA, CDR2 SQIVND, per germline (reference sequence). CDR3 length: 19 amino acids.

The chain carries TRBV5-1 and TRBJ2-7; 7 nucleotides align to TRBD2. Looked up from germline, CDR1 is SGHRS and CDR2 is YFSETQ. With 4 bases clipped from V and 7 bases from J, the junction kept 11 bases outside the gene matches. The CDR3 sequence is 14 residues long. CDR3 bases: TGCGCCAGCAGCCGGACGGGAGGCAGGAGGGAGCAGTACGTC. Translating it yields CASSRTGGRREQYV.

The chain uses TRBV21-1 and TRBJ1-6. TRBV21-1 is an annotated pseudogene. The CDR3 length is 17 residues. DNA of the CDR3: TGTGCCAGCAGGTGCATAGTAGCTACACATACTAATTCACCCCTCCACTTT. This translates into CASRCIVATHTNSPLHF.

V is TRBV15 and J is TRBJ1-4; TRBD1 matches 11 bases. The junction had 5 bases not matched to a gene; V was cut back by 3 bases and J by 5 bases. The V gene's germline CDR1 is LNHNV and CDR2 YYDKDF (reference sequence). This CDR3 is 16 amino acids long. CDR3 in DNA: TGTGCCACCAGCAGTCAAAGGGACAGGGGGAATGAAAAACTGTTTTTT. It is translated as CATSSQRDRGNEKLFF.